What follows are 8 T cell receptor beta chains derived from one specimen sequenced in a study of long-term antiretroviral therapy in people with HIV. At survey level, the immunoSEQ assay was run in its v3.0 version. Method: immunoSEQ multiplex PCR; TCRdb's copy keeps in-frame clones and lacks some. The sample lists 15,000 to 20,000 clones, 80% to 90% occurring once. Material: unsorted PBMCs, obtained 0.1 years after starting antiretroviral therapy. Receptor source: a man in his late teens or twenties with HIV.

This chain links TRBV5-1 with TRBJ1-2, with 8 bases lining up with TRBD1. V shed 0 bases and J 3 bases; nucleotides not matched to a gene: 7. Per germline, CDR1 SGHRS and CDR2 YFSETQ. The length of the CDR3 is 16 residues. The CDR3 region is CASSLALTGGYYGYTF. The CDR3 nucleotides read TGCGCCAGCAGCTTGGCGTTAACAGGGGGTTACTATGGCTACACCTTC.

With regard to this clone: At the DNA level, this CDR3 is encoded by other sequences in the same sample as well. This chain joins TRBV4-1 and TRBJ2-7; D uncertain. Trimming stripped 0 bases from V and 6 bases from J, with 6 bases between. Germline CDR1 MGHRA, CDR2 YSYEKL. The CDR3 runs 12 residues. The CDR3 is CASSQDHLEQYF. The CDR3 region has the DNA TGCGCCAGCAGCCAAGATCACCTCGAGCAGTACTTC.

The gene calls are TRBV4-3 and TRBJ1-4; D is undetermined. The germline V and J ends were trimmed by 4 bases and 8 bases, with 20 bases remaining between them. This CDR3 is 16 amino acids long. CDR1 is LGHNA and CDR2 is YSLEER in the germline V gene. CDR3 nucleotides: TGCGCCAGCAGCCGCGAAGATCGGCAGGAAGGAGAAAAACTGTTTTTT. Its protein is CASSREDRQEGEKLFF.

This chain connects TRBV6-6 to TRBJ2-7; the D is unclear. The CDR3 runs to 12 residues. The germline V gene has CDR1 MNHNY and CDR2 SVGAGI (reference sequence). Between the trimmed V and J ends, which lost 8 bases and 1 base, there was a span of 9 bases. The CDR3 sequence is CASVTESYEQYF. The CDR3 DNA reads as TGTGCCAGCGTTACGGAGTCCTACGAGCAGTACTTC.

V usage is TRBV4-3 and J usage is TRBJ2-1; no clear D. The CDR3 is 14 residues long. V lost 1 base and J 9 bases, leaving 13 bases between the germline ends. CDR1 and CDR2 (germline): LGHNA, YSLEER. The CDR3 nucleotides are TGCGCCAGCAGCCAAGTGGGGATGGGCGCTGAGCAGTTCTTC. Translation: CASSQVGMGAEQFF.

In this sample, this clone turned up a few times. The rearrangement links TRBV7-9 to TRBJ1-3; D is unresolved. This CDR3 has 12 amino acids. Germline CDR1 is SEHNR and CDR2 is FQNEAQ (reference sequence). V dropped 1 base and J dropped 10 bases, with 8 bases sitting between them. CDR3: CASSLGTGTIYF. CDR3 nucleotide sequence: TGTGCCAGCAGCTTAGGAACCGGGACCATATATTTT.

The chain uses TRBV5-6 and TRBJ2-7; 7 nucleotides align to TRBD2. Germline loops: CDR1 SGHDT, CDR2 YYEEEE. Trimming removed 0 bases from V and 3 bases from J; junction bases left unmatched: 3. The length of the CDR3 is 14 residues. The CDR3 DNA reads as TGTGCCAGCAGCTTGGGTGCTAGCGGCTACGAGCAGTACTTC. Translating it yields CASSLGASGYEQYF. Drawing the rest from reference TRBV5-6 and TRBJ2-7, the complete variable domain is DAGVTQSPTHLIKTRGQQVTLRCSPKSGHDTVSWYQQALGQGPQFIFQYYEEEERQRGNFPDRFSGHQFPNYSSELNVNALLLGDSALYLCASSLGASGYEQYFGPGTRLTVT.

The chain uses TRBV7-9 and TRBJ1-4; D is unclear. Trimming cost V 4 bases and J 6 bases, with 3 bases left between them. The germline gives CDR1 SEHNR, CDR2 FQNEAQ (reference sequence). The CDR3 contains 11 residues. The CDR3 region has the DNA TGTGCCAGCAGCTACGATGAAAAACTGTTTTTT. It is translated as CASSYDEKLFF. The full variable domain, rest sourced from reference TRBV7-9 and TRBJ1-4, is DTGVSQNPRHKITKRGQNVTFRCDPISEHNRLYWYRQTLGQGPEFLTYFQNEAQLEKSRLLSDRFSAERPKGSFSTLEIQRTEQGDSAMYLCASSYDEKLFFGSGTQLSVL.